This T cell receptor (beta chain) is from a study of T-cell memory formation after mild COVID-19. Study results and caveats: That cross-reactive memory joined was suggested by some responding clones appearing in pre-infection memory. Second-wave clones with a day 37 peak had unconfirmed SARS-CoV-2 specificity. Largely, contracting CD4+ clones fell within CM and EM, and contracting CD8+ clones within EMRA.

5'RACE with constant-segment primers built TCRalpha and TCRbeta cDNA libraries with UMIs. TCRdb passed the 5' RACE reads through MiXCR, listing each CDR3 protein once. The data contain under 200,000 distinct CDR3 sequences, 10% to 15% of them seen just once; the ten biggest clones take up 3% to 4%. This clonotype was counted between two and nine times. The target antigen is unknown. With V trimmed by 0 bases and J by 3 bases, 9 bases remained unmatched. The CDR3 loop spans 17 amino acids. CDR1 SGHTA and CDR2 FQGNSA come from the germline V gene. The TCR was taken from a man in his late teens or twenties who had mild COVID-19 (a few samples of this study predate the infection). Cell type and time point are not known. The chain has TRBV7-2 and TRBJ2-3; 7 bases fit TRBD2. Sequencing input: PBMCs or a T cell subset sorted from them (not recorded which). CDR3 sequence reads: CASSLAGAGSFTDTQYF. CDR3 DNA: TGTGCCAGCAGCTTAGCTGGAGCGGGGAGCTTTACAGATACGCAGTATTTT.